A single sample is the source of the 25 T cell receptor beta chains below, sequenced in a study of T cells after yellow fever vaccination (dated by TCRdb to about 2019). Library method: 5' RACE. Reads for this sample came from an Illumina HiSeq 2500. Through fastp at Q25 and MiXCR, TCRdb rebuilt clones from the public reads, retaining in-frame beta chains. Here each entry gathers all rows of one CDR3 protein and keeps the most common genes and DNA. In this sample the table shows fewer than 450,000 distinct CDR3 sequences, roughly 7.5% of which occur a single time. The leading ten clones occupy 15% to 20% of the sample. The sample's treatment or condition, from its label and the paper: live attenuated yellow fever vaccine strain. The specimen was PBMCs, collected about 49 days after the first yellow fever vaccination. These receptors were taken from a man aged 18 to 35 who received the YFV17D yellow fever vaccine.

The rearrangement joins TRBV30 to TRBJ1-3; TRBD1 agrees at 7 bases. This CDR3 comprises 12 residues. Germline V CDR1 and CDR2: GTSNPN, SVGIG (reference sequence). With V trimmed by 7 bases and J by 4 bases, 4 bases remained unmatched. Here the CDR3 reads CAYWTGGNTIYF. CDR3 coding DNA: TGTGCCTACTGGACAGGAGGAAACACCATATATTTT.

The CDR3 region is CASSAGDWEVETQYF. The CDR3 region has the DNA TGTGCCAGCAGCGCAGGGGACTGGGAGGTAGAGACCCAGTACTTC. The genes are TRBV9 and TRBJ2-5; D might be TRBD1 or TRBD2, each matching 6 bases. The CDR3 consists of 15 residues. Trimming removed 3 bases from V and 4 bases from J, with 16 bases in between. The germline V gene encodes CDR1 SGDLS and CDR2 YYNGEE.

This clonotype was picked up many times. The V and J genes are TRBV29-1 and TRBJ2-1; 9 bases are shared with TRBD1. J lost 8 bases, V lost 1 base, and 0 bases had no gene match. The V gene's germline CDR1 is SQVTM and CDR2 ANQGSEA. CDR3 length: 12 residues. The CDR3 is CSVEGTGDEQFF. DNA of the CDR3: TGCAGCGTTGAAGGGACAGGGGATGAGCAGTTCTTC.

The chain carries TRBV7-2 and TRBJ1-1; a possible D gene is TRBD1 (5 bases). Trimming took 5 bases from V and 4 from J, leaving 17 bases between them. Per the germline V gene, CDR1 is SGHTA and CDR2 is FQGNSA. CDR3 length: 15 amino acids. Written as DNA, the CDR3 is TGTGCCAGCAGCCCTGGGCGACAGCGGCGCACTGAAGCTTTCTTT. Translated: CASSPGRQRRTEAFF. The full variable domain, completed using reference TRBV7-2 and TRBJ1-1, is GAGVSQSPSNKVTEKGKDVELRCDPISGHTALYWYRQSLGQGLEFLIYFQGNSAPDKSGLPSDRFSAERTGGSVSTLTIQRTQQEDSAVYLCASSPGRQRRTEAFFGQGTRLTVV.

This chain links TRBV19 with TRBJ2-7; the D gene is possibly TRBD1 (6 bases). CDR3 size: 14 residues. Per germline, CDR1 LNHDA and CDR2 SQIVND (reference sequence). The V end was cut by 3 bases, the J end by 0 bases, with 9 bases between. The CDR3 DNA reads TGTGCCAGTAGTATGACAGGCAGCTCCTACGAGCAGTACTTC. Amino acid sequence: CASSMTGSSYEQYF.

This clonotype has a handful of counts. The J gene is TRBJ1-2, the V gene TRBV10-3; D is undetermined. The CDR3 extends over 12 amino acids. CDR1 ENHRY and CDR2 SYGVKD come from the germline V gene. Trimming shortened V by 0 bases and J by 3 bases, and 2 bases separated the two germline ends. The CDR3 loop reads CAISESHYGYTF. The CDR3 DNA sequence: TGTGCCATCAGTGAGTCACACTATGGCTACACCTTC.

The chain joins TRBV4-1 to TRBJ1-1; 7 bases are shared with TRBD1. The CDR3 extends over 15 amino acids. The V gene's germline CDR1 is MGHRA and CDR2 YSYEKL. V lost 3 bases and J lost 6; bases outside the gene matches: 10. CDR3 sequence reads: CASSQGDSSLSEAFF. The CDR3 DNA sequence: TGCGCCAGCAGCCAGGGGGACAGTTCTTTGTCTGAAGCTTTCTTT.

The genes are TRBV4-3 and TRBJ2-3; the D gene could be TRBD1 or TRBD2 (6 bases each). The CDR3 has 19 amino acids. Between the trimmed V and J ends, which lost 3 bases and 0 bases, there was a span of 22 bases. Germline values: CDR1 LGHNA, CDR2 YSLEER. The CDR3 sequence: CASSQEFPNGGRSTDTQYF. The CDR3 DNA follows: TGCGCCAGCAGCCAGGAATTCCCTAACGGGGGCCGTAGCACAGATACGCAGTATTTT.

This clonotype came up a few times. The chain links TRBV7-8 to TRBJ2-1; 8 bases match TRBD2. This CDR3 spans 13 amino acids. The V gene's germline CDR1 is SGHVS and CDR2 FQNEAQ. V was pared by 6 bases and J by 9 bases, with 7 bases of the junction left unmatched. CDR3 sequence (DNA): TGTGCCAGCAGTACCCAGCGGGGGCTTGAGCAGTTCTTC. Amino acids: CASSTQRGLEQFF.

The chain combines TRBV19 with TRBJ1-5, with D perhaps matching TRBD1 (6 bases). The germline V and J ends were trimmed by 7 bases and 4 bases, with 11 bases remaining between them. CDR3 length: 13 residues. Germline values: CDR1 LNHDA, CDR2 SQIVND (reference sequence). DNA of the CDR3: TGTGCCAGTACCCCCCAGGGGAATCAGCCCCAGCATTTT. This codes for CASTPQGNQPQHF.

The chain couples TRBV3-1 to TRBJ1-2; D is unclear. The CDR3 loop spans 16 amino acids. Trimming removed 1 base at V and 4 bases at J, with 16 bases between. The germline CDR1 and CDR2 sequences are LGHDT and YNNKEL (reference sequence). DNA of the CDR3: TGTGCCAGCAGCCAAGGCGCCCTTGCTGGGTTCTATGGCTACACCTTC. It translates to CASSQGALAGFYGYTF.

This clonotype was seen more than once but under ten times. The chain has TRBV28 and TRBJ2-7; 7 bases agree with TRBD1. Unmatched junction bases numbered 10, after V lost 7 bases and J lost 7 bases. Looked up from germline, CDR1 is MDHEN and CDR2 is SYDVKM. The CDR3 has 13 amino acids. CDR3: CASNNRGLVEQYV. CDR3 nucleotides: TGTGCCAGCAATAATAGGGGGCTGGTTGAGCAGTACGTC.

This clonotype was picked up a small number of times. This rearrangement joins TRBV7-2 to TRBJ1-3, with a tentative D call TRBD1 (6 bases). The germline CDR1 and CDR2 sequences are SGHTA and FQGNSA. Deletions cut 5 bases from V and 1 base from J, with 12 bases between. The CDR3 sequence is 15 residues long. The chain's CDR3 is CASSPRGPSGNTIYF. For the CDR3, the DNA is TGTGCCAGCAGCCCCAGGGGTCCTTCTGGAAACACCATATATTTT. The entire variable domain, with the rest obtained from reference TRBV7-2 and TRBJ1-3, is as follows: GAGVSQSPSNKVTEKGKDVELRCDPISGHTALYWYRQSLGQGLEFLIYFQGNSAPDKSGLPSDRFSAERTGGSVSTLTIQRTQQEDSAVYLCASSPRGPSGNTIYFGEGSWLTVV.

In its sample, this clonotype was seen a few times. The CDR3 region is CSARDFLGSGNQETQYF. The CDR3 DNA is TGCAGTGCTAGAGATTTCTTAGGGTCGGGCAACCAAGAGACCCAGTACTTC. V usage is TRBV20-1 and J usage is TRBJ2-5, with D uncertain. Trimming removed 0 bases from V and 0 bases from J, with 17 bases in between. The CDR3 is 17 amino acids. Germline V gives CDR1 DFQATT, CDR2 SNEGSKA (reference sequence).

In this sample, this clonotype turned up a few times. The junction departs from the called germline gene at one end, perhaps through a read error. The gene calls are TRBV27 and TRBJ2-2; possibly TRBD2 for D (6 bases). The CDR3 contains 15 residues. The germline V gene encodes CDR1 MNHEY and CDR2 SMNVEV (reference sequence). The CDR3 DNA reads TGTGCCAGCAGTGGGGGGACCTCGAATACCGGGGAGCTGTTTTTT. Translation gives CASSGGTSNTGELFF.

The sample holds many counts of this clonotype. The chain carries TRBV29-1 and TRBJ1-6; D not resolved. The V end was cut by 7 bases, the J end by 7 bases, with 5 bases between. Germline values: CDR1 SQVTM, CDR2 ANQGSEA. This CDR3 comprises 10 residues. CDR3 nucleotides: TGCAGCGCAAAGAATTCACCCCTCCACTTT. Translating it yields CSAKNSPLHF.

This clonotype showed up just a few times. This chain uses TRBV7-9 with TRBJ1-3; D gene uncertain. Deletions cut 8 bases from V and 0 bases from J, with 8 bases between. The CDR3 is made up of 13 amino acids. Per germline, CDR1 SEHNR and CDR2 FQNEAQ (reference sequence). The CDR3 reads CASHRDSGNTIYF. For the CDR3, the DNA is TGTGCCAGCCACCGGGACTCTGGAAACACCATATATTTT.

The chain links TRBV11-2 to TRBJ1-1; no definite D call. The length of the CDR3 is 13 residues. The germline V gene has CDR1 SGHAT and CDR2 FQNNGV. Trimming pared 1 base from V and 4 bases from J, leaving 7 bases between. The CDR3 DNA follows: TGTGCCAGCAGCTTAGTAGGGATCACTGAAGCTTTCTTT. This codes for CASSLVGITEAFF.

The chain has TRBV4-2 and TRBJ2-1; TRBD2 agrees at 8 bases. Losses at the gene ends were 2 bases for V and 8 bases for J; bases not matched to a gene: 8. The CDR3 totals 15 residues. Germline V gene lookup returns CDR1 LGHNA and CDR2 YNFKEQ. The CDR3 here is CASSQRTSFQDEQFF. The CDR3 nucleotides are TGTGCCAGCAGCCAACGGACTAGCTTTCAGGATGAGCAGTTCTTC.

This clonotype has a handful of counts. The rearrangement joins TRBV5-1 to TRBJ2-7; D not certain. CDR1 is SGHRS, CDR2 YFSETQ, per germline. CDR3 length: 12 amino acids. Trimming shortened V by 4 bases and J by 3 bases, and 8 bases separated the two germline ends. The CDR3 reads CASSRPGYEQYF. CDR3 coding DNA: TGCGCCAGCAGCCGCCCGGGCTACGAGCAGTACTTC. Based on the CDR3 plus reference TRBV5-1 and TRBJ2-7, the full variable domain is KAGVTQTPRYLIKTRGQQVTLSCSPISGHRSVSWYQQTPGQGLQFLFEYFSETQRNKGNFPGRFSGRQFSNSRSEMNVSTLELGDSALYLCASSRPGYEQYFGPGTRLTVT.

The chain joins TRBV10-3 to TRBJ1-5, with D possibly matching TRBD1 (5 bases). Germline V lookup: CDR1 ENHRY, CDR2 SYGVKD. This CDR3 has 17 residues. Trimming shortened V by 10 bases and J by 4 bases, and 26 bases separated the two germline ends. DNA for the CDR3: TGTGCCACGGGATCATCGGACACACAACCAAGGAATCAGCCCCAGCATTTT. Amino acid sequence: CATGSSDTQPRNQPQHF.

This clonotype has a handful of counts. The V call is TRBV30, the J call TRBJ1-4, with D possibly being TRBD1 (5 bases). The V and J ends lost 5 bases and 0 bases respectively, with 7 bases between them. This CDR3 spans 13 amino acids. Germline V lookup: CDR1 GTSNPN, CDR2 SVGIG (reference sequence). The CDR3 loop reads CAWGTATNEKLFF. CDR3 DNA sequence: TGTGCCTGGGGGACGGCAACTAATGAAAAACTGTTTTTT.

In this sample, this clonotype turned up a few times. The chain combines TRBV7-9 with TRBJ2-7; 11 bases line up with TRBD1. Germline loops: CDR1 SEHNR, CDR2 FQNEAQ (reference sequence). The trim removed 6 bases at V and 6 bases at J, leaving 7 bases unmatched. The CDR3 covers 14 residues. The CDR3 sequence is CASSSGQGVSEQYV. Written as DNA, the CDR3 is TGTGCCAGCAGTTCGGGACAGGGGGTCTCCGAGCAGTACGTC.

The CDR3 DNA follows: TGTGCCACCTGGCCGGGGGAGAGCACAGATACGCAGTATTTT. It is translated as CATWPGESTDTQYF. The chain carries TRBV10-3 and TRBJ2-3; D perhaps matches TRBD2 (6 bases). Germline V lookup: CDR1 ENHRY, CDR2 SYGVKD. This CDR3 is 14 amino acids long. Trimming stripped 10 bases from V and 0 bases from J, with 14 bases between.

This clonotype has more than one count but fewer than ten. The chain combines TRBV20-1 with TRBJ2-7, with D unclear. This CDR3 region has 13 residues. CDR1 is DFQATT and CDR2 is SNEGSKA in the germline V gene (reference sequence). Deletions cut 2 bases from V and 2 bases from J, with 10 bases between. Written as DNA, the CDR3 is TGCAGTGCTAGACAGAAATCCGCCTACGAGCAGTACGTC. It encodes CSARQKSAYEQYV.